One and the same sample provided the 23 T cell receptor beta chains below, sequenced in a study of T cell repertoires in cytomegalovirus infection. TCRdb passed the reads through MiXCR, listing each CDR3 protein once. The profile shows some 100,000 distinct CDR3 sequences, around 22% of them singletons. Sequenced input: CD8+ T cells from PBMCs. These receptors were obtained from a human donor in good health (CMV status not recorded). Some clones in this sample may be carry-over from other donors' samples.

At least ten counts were recorded for this clonotype. For the CDR3, the DNA is TGTGCCAGCAGCTTAGTCGTCTCTGGAAACACCATATATTTT. This gives the protein CASSLVVSGNTIYF. J is TRBJ1-3 and V is TRBV7-8; no reliable D call. Germline CDR1 is SGHVS and CDR2 is FQNEAQ. V shed 1 base and J shed 0 bases, with 4 bases lying between them. The CDR3 spans 14 residues.

The sample holds a few counts of this clonotype. The chain has TRBV7-2 and TRBJ2-5, with 15 nucleotides matching TRBD2. This CDR3 spans 18 amino acids. Trimming removed 3 bases from V and 1 base from J; junction bases left unmatched: 6. Germline-derived CDR1 and CDR2 are SGHTA and FQGNSA. The CDR3 nucleotides are TGTGCCAGCAGCTTCTTTGGACTAGCGGGGGGGCCCCAAGAGACCCAGTACTTC. Its protein product is CASSFFGLAGGPQETQYF.

The chain uses TRBV2 and TRBJ2-1; the match to TRBD1 covers 8 bases. CDR3 size: 17 residues. Trimming took 2 bases from V and 5 from J; bases not matched to a gene: 11. The germline gives CDR1 SNHLY, CDR2 FYNNEI. CDR3 protein: CASSEPQGAGRDNEQFF. The CDR3 DNA reads as TGTGCCAGCAGTGAACCGCAGGGGGCTGGCCGGGACAATGAGCAGTTCTTC.

The table lists this clonotype with many counts. The chain has TRBV7-8 and TRBJ2-1, with 7 bases fitting TRBD2. CDR1 is SGHVS and CDR2 is FQNEAQ in the germline V gene. The trim removed 1 base at V and 6 bases at J, leaving 6 bases unmatched. The CDR3 covers 15 residues. The CDR3 nucleotides are TGTGCCAGCAGCTTAGGGGGGGGACCCCTCAATGAGCAGTTCTTC. Its translation is CASSLGGGPLNEQFF.

The rearrangement uses TRBV3-1 and TRBJ2-1, with TRBD2 matching 10 bases. Germline CDR1 LGHDT, CDR2 YNNKEL (reference sequence). After removal of 4 bases from V and 6 bases from J, the junction contained 6 bases not matched to a gene. CDR3 size: 15 residues. The CDR3 protein is CASSLSSGGSNEQFF. CDR3 sequence (DNA): TGTGCCAGCAGCCTGAGTAGCGGGGGGTCCAATGAGCAGTTCTTC.

This clonotype was counted between two and nine times. The chain employs TRBV9 and TRBJ1-1, with D possibly being TRBD1 (5 bases). The V end was cut by 5 bases, the J end by 0 bases, with 11 bases between. The length of the CDR3 is 14 residues. Germline CDR1 is SGDLS and CDR2 is YYNGEE. CDR3 protein: CASRGGGLNTEAFF. The CDR3 bases are TGTGCCAGCAGGGGTGGGGGATTGAACACTGAAGCTTTCTTT.

CDR3 sequence reads: CASSPGTGGYWAEQYF. CDR3 bases: TGTGCCAGCAGCCCCGGGACAGGGGGCTATTGGGCCGAGCAGTACTTC. V and J are TRBV12-3 or TRBV12-4 and TRBJ2-7; TRBD1 aligns across 12 bases. The CDR3 is 16 residues long. V dropped 6 bases and J dropped 6; count of bases not matched to a gene: 12.

The chain links TRBV7-9 to TRBJ2-3; 8 bases match TRBD1. Losses at the gene ends were 6 bases for V and 3 bases for J; bases not matched to a gene: 5. Germline V gene data show CDR1 as SEHNR and CDR2 as FQNEAQ (reference sequence). This CDR3 spans 14 amino acids. Here the CDR3 DNA reads TGTGCCAGCAGTCCACAGGGGGGTACAGATACGCAGTATTTT. Translating gives CASSPQGGTDTQYF.

In its sample, this clonotype was seen many times. This sequence joins TRBV7-9 and TRBJ2-3, with D hard to call. This CDR3 spans 15 amino acids. V was pared by 7 bases and J by 6 bases, with 20 bases between. CDR1 SEHNR and CDR2 FQNEAQ come from the germline V gene (reference sequence). The DNA of the CDR3 is TGTGCCAGCACCTCCGCTTGGGAAGAAGGGGATACGCAGTATTTT. Translation: CASTSAWEEGDTQYF.

The V call is TRBV13, the J call TRBJ2-7; possible D gene TRBD1, 7 bases. The CDR3 has 16 residues. Between the trimmed V and J ends, which lost 0 bases and 5 bases, there was a span of 17 bases. Germline V gene data show CDR1 as PRHDT and CDR2 as FYEKMQ (reference sequence). The CDR3 DNA reads as TGTGCCAGCAGCTTAGGCCTAAGTCAGGGGGGCAACGAGCAGTACTTC. This gives the protein CASSLGLSQGGNEQYF.

This clonotype has at least ten counts. The gene calls are TRBV7-2 and TRBJ1-1; 12 bases match TRBD1. V shed 0 bases and J 5 bases; nucleotides not matched to a gene: 10. Germline V gene data show CDR1 as SGHTA and CDR2 as FQGNSA. The CDR3 has 18 amino acids. CDR3 in amino acids: CASSLAGTGGAGGTEAFF. The CDR3 DNA is TGTGCCAGCAGCTTAGCCGGGACAGGGGGCGCCGGGGGTACTGAAGCTTTCTTT.

The chain joins TRBV10-3 to TRBJ2-2, with D unclear. Germline CDR1 reads ENHRY; CDR2 reads SYGVKD. Trimming shortened V by 8 bases and J by 0 bases, and 7 bases separated the two germline ends. The CDR3 extends over 13 amino acids. The CDR3 here is CAIARTNTGELFF. CDR3 DNA sequence: TGTGCCATCGCCCGGACGAACACCGGGGAGCTGTTTTTT.

V gene TRBV12-3 or TRBV12-4 combines with J gene TRBJ2-1, with TRBD2 matching over 12 bases. The CDR3 totals 16 residues. The ends lost 5 bases at V and 7 bases at J; junction bases unmatched: 9. The CDR3 coding sequence is TGTGCCAGCAGTCCTCTAGCGGGAGGGCCTGGGAATGAGCAGTTCTTC. Protein: CASSPLAGGPGNEQFF.

The rearrangement uses TRBV29-1 and TRBJ2-7, with TRBD1 matching over 7 bases. With 2 bases clipped from V and 4 bases from J, the junction kept 8 bases outside the gene matches. Looked up from germline, CDR1 is SQVTM and CDR2 is ANQGSEA. CDR3 length equals 14 residues. CDR3 coding DNA: TGCAGCGTTGAAACGCCGGGACAGCGTTACGAGCAGTACTTC. Translated: CSVETPGQRYEQYF.

V usage is TRBV27 and J usage is TRBJ2-7; 8 positions match TRBD2. Germline CDR1 MNHEY, CDR2 SMNVEV (reference sequence). Unmatched junction bases numbered 5, after V lost 5 bases and J lost 2 bases. This CDR3 has 14 residues. As DNA, the CDR3 is TGTGCCAGCAGTCCCGGGGGGGTTACCTACGAGCAGTACTTC. Translation: CASSPGGVTYEQYF.

This clonotype was found many times. The chain employs TRBV12-3 or TRBV12-4 and TRBJ1-3; D remains unclear. There are 16 residues in the CDR3. The V gene lost 6 bases and the J gene lost 0 bases, with 15 bases spanning the gap. CDR3 DNA: TGTGCCAGCAGCCCCCCCCAAGTTTACTCTGGAAACACCATATATTTT. Translating it yields CASSPPQVYSGNTIYF.

There are many counts of this clonotype. The rearrangement links TRBV7-2 to TRBJ1-5, with D tentatively TRBD1 (6 bases). CDR1 is SGHTA, CDR2 FQGNSA, per germline. There are 15 residues in the CDR3. The V gene lost 0 bases and the J gene lost 5 bases, with 11 bases spanning the gap. In DNA, the CDR3 is TGTGCCAGCAGCTTAGCCCTGGACAGCTATCAGCCCCAGCATTTT. Translated: CASSLALDSYQPQHF.

This clonotype was seen only a few times. CDR3 in DNA: TGCAGCGTTGGAAACCGGGACGGCTACACCTTC. Amino acid sequence: CSVGNRDGYTF. The chain has TRBV29-1 and TRBJ1-2; TRBD1 might be the D (5 bases). Germline values: CDR1 SQVTM, CDR2 ANQGSEA. The CDR3 is 11 amino acids. The V end lost 4 bases, the J end lost 8 bases, and 11 bases lay between the germline ends.

The chain recombines TRBV7-3 with TRBJ1-2; no clear D gene. Trimming removed 4 bases at V and 0 bases at J, with 15 bases between. The CDR3 has 16 amino acids. Germline values: CDR1 SGHTA, CDR2 FQGTGA. Here the CDR3 reads CASSSGPDTANYGYTF. The DNA for the CDR3 is TGTGCCAGCAGCTCCGGCCCAGACACAGCTAACTATGGCTACACCTTC.

This clonotype was seen many times. This chain connects TRBV2 to TRBJ2-3; weak D call: TRBD2 (5 bases). CDR1 is SNHLY, CDR2 FYNNEI, per germline. The CDR3 consists of 14 residues. Deletions cut 1 base from V and 4 bases from J, with 9 bases between. The CDR3 sequence: CASSEGTVPDTQYF. The CDR3 DNA follows: TGTGCCAGCAGTGAAGGGACTGTCCCAGATACGCAGTATTTT.

V and J are TRBV7-6 and TRBJ2-3, with D tentatively TRBD1 (6 bases). The CDR3 covers 13 residues. Germline CDR1 reads SGHVS; CDR2 reads FNYEAQ. Trimming stripped 2 bases from V and 5 bases from J, with 8 bases between. This chain's CDR3 is CASSLSGEDTQYF. The CDR3 nucleotides are TGTGCCAGCAGCTTATCAGGGGAAGATACGCAGTATTTT.

This sequence joins TRBV25-1 and TRBJ1-1, with D perhaps matching TRBD1 (6 bases). The CDR3 sequence is 12 residues long. V was clipped by 6 bases and J by 8 bases, with 13 bases between them. Germline V gene sequence: CDR1 MGHDK, CDR2 SYGVNS. CDR3 region: CASRHGTREAFF. CDR3 in DNA: TGTGCCAGCAGACACGGGACACGAGAAGCTTTCTTT.

This clonotype has more than one count but fewer than ten. V usage is TRBV29-1 and J usage is TRBJ1-3; D is unresolved. The CDR3 is made up of 14 amino acids. CDR1 and CDR2 (germline): SQVTM, ANQGSEA. The V end lost 2 bases, the J end lost 1 base, and 9 bases lay between the germline ends. The CDR3 nucleotides are TGCAGCGTTGAAATGGGATTGTCTGGAAACACCATATATTTT. This encodes CSVEMGLSGNTIYF.